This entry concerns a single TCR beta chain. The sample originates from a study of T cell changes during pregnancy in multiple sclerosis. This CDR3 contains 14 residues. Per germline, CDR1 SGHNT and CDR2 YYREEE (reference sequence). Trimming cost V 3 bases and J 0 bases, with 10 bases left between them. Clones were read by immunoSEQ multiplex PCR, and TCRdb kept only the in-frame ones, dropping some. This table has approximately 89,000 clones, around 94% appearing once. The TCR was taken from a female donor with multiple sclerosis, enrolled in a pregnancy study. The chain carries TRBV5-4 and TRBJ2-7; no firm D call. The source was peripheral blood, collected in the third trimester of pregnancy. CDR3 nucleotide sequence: TGTGCCAGCAGCTCCCGAGGTATCTCCTACGAGCAGTACTTC. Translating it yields CASSSRGISYEQYF. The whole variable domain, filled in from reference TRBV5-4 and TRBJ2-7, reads ETGVTQSPTHLIKTRGQQVTLRCSSQSGHNTVSWYQQALGQGPQFIFQYYREEENGRGNFPPRFSGLQFPNYSSELNVNALELDDSALYLCASSSRGISYEQYFGPGTRLTVT.